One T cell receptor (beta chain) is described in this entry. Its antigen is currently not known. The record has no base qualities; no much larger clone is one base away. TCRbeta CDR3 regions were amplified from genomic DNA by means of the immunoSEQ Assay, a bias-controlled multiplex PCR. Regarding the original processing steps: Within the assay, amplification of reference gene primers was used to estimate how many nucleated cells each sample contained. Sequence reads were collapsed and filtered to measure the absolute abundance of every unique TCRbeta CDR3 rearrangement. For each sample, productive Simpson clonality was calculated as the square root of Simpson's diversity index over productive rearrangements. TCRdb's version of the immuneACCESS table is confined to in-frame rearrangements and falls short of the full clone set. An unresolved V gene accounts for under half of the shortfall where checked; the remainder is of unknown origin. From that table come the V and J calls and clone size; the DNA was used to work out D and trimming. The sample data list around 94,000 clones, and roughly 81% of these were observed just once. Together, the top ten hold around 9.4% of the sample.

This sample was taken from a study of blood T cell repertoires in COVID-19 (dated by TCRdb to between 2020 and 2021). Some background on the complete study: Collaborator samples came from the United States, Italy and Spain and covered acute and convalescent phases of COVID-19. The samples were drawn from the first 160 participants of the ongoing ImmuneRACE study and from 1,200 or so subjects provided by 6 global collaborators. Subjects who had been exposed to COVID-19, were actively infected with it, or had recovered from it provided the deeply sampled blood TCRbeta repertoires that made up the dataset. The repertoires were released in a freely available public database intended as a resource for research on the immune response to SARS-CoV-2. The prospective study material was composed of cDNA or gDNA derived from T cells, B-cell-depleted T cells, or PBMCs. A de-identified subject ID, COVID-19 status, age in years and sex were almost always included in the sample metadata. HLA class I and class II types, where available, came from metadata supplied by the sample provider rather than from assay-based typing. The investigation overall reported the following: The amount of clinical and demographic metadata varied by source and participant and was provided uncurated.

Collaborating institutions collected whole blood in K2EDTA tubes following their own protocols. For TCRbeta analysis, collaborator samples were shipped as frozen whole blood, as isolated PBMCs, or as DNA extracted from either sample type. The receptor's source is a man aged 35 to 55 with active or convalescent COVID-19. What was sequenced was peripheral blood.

The CDR3 region: CASGLGTTDTDTQYF. The sequence in DNA is TGTGCTAGTGGTTTGGGGACTACCGACACAGATACGCAGTATTTT. This chain is built from TRBV12-5 and TRBJ2-3; the D region possibly corresponds to TRBD2 (6 bases align). Reading the germline V gene gives CDR1 LGHNT and CDR2 FRNRAP. The CDR3 has 15 amino acids, counting the end cysteine and phenylalanine. Only CDR3 DNA is held: 45 bases, read in frame from base 1. Trimming removed 1 base from V and 2 bases from J, leaving 10 bases between the germline ends.